These 2 T cell receptor beta chains share one sample of origin, sequenced in a study of T-cell reconstitution after alpha-beta-depleted transplantation in children. It was with unique molecular identifiers that the TCRbeta library was prepared. TCRdb ran MiXCR on the PCR reads and lists one entry per CDR3 protein. The repertoire holds 80,000 or so distinct CDR3 sequences, with roughly 14% as singletons. This sample comprised PBMCs, mostly from graft donor cells, obtained 180 days after TCRalphabeta/CD19-depleted stem cell transplant. The receptors originated from a male patient aged 2-10 years who had a stem cell transplant for acute lymphoblastic leukemia, so the T cells may come from the graft donor.

This clonotype was seen only a few times. The V gene is TRBV5-6, the J gene TRBJ2-2; 7 nucleotides align to TRBD1. Trimming took 7 bases from V and 5 from J; bases not matched to a gene: 11. Germline CDR1 and CDR2: SGHDT and YYEEEE. CDR3 length: 15 amino acids. CDR3 DNA: TGTGCCAGCGGAAAGGGGGTCAGGGGGACCGGGGAGCTGTTTTTT. The encoded protein is CASGKGVRGTGELFF.

The gene calls are TRBV5-1 and TRBJ1-2, with D possibly matching TRBD1 (5 bases). The CDR3 contains 14 residues. Trimming removed 0 bases from V and 6 bases from J, with 12 bases in between. Germline CDR1 is SGHRS and CDR2 is YFSETQ. The CDR3 protein is CASSLVAGLDGYTF. CDR3 nucleotides: TGCGCCAGCAGCTTGGTTGCAGGGCTCGATGGCTACACCTTC.